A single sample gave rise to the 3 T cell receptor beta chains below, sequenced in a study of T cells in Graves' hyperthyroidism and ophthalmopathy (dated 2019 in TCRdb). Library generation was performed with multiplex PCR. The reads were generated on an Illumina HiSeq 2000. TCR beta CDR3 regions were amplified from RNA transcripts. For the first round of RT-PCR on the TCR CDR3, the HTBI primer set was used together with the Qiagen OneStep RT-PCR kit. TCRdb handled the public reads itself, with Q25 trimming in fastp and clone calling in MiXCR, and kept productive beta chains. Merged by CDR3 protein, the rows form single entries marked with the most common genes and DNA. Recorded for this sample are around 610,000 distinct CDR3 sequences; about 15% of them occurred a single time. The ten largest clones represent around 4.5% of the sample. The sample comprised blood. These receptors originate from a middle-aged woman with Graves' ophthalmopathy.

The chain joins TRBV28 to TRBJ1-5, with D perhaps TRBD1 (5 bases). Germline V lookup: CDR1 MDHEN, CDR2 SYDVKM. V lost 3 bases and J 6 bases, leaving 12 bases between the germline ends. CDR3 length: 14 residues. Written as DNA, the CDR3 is TGTGCCAGCAGTTTGTCAGGGTGGGGTCAGCCCCAGCATTTT. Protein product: CASSLSGWGQPQHF.

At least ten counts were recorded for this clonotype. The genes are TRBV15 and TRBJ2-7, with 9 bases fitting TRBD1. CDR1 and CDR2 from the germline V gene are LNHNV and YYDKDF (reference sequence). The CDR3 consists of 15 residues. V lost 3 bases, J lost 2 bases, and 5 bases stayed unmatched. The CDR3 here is CATSRNRDRAYEQYF. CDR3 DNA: TGTGCCACCAGCAGGAACCGGGACAGGGCCTACGAGCAGTACTTC.

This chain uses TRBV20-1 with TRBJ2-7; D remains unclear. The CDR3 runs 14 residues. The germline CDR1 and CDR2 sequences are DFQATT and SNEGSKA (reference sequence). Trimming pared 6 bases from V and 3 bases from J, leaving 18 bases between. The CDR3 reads CSAPEVGPNYEQYF. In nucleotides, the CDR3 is TGCAGTGCCCCGGAAGTTGGGCCGAACTACGAGCAGTACTTC.